The present T cell receptor beta chain was sequenced within a study of regulatory T cells in long-lasting Graves disease. Background on the study: By definition, persistent Graves' disease involved antithyroid drugs for over 5 years alongside positive TSH receptor antibodies. Study-level results: Favored usage of TRBV28, TRBJ1-2 and TRBJ2-5 was recorded in persistent disease. Clonotypes that were public and shared totalled 2,500 to 3,000 in persistent patients versus 800 to 1,000 in new patients.

A remark on this clonotype: Its antigen is currently unknown.

Described time point: persistent/refractory GD, antithyroid drugs over 5 years with positive TRAb. RNA extracted from PBMCs served as the sequencing template. In each case, Graves' disease was diagnosed per American Thyroid Association guidelines. From germline, CDR1 is KGHDR and CDR2 SFDVKD. CDR3 size: 13 residues. Arm-PCR of CDR3 regions and iRepertoire HTBI primers were used to build TCR beta libraries. One entry per CDR3 protein, called by TCRdb with MiXCR from the multiplex PCR reads. The sample consists of about 340,000 distinct CDR3 sequences, about 18% of them appearing once. This chain links TRBV24-1 with TRBJ2-5, with 10 bases aligning to TRBD1. The end of the DNA is better explained by TRBJ2-1, so the J call may be wrong. This TCR was recovered from a female donor with Graves disease. Sequences were derived from peripheral blood mononuclear cells (PBMCs), sampled when the disease was refractory, from a patient treated with antithyroid drugs. The CDR3 sequence is CATGTGANNEQFF. The CDR3, as DNA: TGTGCCACGGGGACAGGGGCCAACAATGAGCAGTTCTTC.